Listed below are T cell receptor beta chains from one sample, sequenced in a study of blood T cell repertoires in COVID-19. Profiling relied on immunoSEQ multiplex PCR, and the TCRdb table lists in-frame clones only, not all of them. The sample records 88,000 or so clones, around nine tenths being singletons. The sample taken for sequencing was peripheral blood. The receptor set was obtained from a man between 60 and 75 years old with acute or convalescent COVID-19. CDR3s include the opening cysteine and the closing phenylalanine or tryptophan. The D gene is left open where the match is weak.

J,V,D,CDR3,DNA
TRBJ1-2,TRBV5-4,TRBD1,CASSLNTQGWYYGYTF,TGTGCCAGCAGCTTGAATACACAGGGGTGGTACTATGGCTACACCTTC
TRBJ2-1,TRBV11-2,.,CASSLRAGAGQFF,TGTGCCAGCAGCTTAAGGGCGGGGGCTGGGCAGTTCTTC
TRBJ1-3,TRBV5-1,.,CASQRWSSGNTIYF,TGCGCCAGCCAGAGGTGGAGCTCTGGAAACACCATATATTTT
TRBJ1-2,TRBV28,.,CASSFGGTSYGYTF,TGTGCCAGCAGTTTTGGGGGGACCAGTTATGGCTACACCTTC
TRBJ1-2,TRBV12-5,TRBD1,CASGRQGTGYTF,TGTGCTAGTGGTCGACAGGGGACCGGCTACACCTTC
TRBJ2-5,TRBV2,TRBD1,CASEDRVQETQYF,TGTGCCAGCGAGGACAGGGTCCAAGAGACCCAGTACTTC
TRBJ1-5,TRBV2,.,CASRTLSNQPQHF,TGTGCCTCACGGACTCTAAGCAATCAGCCCCAGCATTTT
TRBJ2-3,TRBV9,.,CASSVVSDTQYF,TGTGCCAGCAGCGTAGTATCAGATACGCAGTATTTT
TRBJ2-4,TRBV27,TRBD1,CASSWGQGLAKNIQYF,TGTGCCAGCAGTTGGGGACAGGGGCTAGCCAAAAACATTCAGTACTTC
TRBJ2-2,TRBV27,.,CASSLRQGGPGELFF,TGTGCCAGCAGTTTAAGGCAGGGCGGACCCGGGGAGCTGTTTTTT
TRBJ1-6,TRBV30,.,CAWSVPGGGYNSPLHF,TGTGCCTGGAGTGTACCGGGGGGGGGATATAATTCACCCCTCCACTTT
TRBJ2-3,TRBV9,.,CASSVRDSATDTQYF,TGTGCCAGCAGCGTTCGGGACTCAGCCACAGATACGCAGTATTTT
TRBJ1-6,TRBV9,TRBD1,CASSVRDRRDSPLHF,TGTGCCAGCAGCGTCCGGGACAGGCGGGATTCACCCCTCCACTTT
TRBJ1-5,TRBV6-6,TRBD1,CASSYSPGGDQPQHF,TGTGCCAGCAGTTACAGCCCAGGGGGCGATCAGCCCCAGCATTTT
TRBJ2-2,TRBV19,TRBD2,CASSIPSGGTVSTGELFF,TGTGCCAGTAGTATTCCTAGCGGGGGTACGGTTAGCACCGGGGAGCTGTTTTTT
TRBJ1-1,TRBV6-2/TRBV6-3,.,CASSSGYRNTEAFF,TGTGCCAGCAGTTCTGGGTACAGGAACACTGAAGCTTTCTTT
TRBJ2-7,TRBV18,.,CASSNGQGHNYEQYF,TGTGCCAGCTCAAACGGACAAGGGCACAACTACGAGCAGTACTTC
TRBJ2-2,TRBV18,TRBD1,CASSTGGTGSTGELFF,TGTGCCAGCTCCACCGGAGGGACAGGGAGTACCGGGGAGCTGTTTTTT